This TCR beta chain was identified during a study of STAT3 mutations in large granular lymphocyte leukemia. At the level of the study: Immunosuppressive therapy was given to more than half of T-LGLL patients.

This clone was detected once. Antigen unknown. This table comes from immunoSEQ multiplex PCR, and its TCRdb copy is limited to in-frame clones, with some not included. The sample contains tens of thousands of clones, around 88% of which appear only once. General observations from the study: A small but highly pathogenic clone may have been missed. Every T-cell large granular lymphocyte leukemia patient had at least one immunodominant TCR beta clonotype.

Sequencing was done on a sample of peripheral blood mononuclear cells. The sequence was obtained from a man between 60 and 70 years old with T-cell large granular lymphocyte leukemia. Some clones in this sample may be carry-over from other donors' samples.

CDR3 sequence (DNA): TGTGCCAGCAGCCAAGGCCCCCCGAGGGCTGGGAATGAGCAGTTCTTC. As protein: CASSQGPPRAGNEQFF. The J gene is TRBJ2-1, the V gene TRBV9; weak D call: TRBD2 (5 bases). CDR3 length: 16 amino acids. Germline CDR1 is SGDLS and CDR2 is YYNGEE. V lost 4 bases to trimming and J lost 7 bases, with 21 bases between them.